This TCR beta chain was recorded in a study of PD-L1 blockade in urothelial cancer. Study as a whole: Bladder-origin urothelial cancer in males covered most of the roughly 29 patients.

The CDR3 has 15 residues. V trimming: 4 bases; J trimming: 0 bases; junction bases outside the gene matches: 3. The V gene's germline CDR1 is SGHRS and CDR2 YFSETQ. As to time point: peripheral blood 6 weeks after treatment start. Anywhere from 1 to 8 samples came from each patient, spanning pretreatment and on-treatment. The assay was immunoSEQ multiplex PCR, and TCRdb's table has in-frame clones only and misses some. The sample includes 120,000 or so clones, more than 75% of them seen just once. This TCR was recovered from a man in his fifties with urothelial cancer. This material consisted of PBMCs, taken around atezolizumab (anti-PD-L1) treatment. The V call is TRBV5-1, the J call TRBJ2-3; 9 bases line up with TRBD2. The CDR3 loop reads CASSRTSASTDTQYF. The CDR3, as DNA: TGCGCCAGCAGCCGGACTAGCGCCAGCACAGATACGCAGTATTTT.